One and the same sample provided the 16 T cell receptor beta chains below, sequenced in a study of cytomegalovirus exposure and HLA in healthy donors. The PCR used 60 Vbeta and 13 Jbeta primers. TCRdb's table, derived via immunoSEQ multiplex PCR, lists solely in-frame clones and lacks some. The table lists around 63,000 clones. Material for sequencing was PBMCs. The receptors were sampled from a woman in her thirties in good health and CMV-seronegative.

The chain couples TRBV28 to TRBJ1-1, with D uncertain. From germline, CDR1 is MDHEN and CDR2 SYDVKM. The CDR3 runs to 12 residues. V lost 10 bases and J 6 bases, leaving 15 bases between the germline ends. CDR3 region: CATRTGSPEAFF. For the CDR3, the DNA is TGTGCCACCCGGACGGGGAGCCCTGAAGCTTTCTTT.

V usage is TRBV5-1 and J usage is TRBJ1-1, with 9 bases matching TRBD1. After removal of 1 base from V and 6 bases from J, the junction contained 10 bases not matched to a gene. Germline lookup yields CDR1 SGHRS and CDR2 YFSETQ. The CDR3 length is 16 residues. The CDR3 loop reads CASSLFRTGEGSEAFF. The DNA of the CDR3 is TGCGCCAGCAGCTTGTTTCGGACAGGGGAGGGCTCTGAAGCTTTCTTT. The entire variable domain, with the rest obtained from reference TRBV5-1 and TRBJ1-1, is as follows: KAGVTQTPRYLIKTRGQQVTLSCSPISGHRSVSWYQQTPGQGLQFLFEYFSETQRNKGNFPGRFSGRQFSNSRSEMNVSTLELGDSALYLCASSLFRTGEGSEAFFGQGTRLTVV.

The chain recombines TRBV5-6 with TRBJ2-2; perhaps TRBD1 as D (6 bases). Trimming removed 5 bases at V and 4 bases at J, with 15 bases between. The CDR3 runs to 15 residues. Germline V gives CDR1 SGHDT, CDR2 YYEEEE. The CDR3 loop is CASRKTGIGTGELFF. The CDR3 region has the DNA TGTGCCAGCAGGAAAACAGGGATCGGCACCGGGGAGCTGTTTTTT.

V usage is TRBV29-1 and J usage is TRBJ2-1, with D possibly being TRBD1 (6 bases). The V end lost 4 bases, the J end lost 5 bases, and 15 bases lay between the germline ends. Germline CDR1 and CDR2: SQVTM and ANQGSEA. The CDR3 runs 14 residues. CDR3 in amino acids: CSVGRTDYDNEQFF. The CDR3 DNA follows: TGCAGCGTTGGAAGGACAGACTACGACAATGAGCAGTTCTTC.

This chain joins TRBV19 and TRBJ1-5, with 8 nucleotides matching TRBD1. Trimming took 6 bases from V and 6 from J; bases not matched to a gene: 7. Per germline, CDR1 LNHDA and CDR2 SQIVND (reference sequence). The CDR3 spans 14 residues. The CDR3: CASRDLQGGQPQHF. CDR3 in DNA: TGTGCCAGTAGAGATTTACAGGGGGGTCAGCCCCAGCATTTT. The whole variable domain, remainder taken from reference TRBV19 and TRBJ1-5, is DGGITQSPKYLFRKEGQNVTLSCEQNLNHDAMYWYRQDPGQGLRLIYYSQIVNDFQKGDIAEGYSVSREKKESFPLTVTSAQKNPTAFYLCASRDLQGGQPQHFGDGTRLSIL.

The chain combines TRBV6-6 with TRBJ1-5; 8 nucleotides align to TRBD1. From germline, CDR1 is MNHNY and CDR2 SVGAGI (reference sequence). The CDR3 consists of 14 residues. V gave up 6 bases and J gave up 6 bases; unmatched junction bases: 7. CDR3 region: CASRIGQGGQPQHF. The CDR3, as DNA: TGTGCCAGCAGGATAGGACAGGGCGGTCAGCCCCAGCATTTT.

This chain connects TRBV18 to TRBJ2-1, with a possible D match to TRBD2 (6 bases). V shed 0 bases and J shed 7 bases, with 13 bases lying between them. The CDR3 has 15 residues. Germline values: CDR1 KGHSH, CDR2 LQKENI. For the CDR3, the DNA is TGTGCCAGCTCACCACCACCGACTAGTGTGAATGAGCAGTTCTTC. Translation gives CASSPPPTSVNEQFF.

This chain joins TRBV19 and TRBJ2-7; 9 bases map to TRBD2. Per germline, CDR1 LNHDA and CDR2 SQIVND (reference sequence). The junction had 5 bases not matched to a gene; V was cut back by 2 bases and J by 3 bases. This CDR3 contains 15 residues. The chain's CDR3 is CASSIQTSGDYEQYF. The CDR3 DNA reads TGTGCCAGTAGTATACAGACTAGCGGTGACTACGAGCAGTACTTC.

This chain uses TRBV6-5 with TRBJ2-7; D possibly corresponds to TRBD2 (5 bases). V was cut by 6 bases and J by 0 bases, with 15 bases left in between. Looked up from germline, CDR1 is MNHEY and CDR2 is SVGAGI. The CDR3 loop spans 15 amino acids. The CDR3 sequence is CASRPERPSSYEQYF. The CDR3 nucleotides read TGTGCCAGCAGGCCTGAGCGGCCCAGCTCCTACGAGCAGTACTTC.

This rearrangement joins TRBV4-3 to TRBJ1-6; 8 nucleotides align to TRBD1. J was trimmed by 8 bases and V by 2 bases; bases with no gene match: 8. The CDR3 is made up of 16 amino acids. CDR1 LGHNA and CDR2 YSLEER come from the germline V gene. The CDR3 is CASSQPYRGEDSPLHF. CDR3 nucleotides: TGCGCCAGCAGCCAACCGTACAGGGGGGAGGATTCACCCCTCCACTTT.

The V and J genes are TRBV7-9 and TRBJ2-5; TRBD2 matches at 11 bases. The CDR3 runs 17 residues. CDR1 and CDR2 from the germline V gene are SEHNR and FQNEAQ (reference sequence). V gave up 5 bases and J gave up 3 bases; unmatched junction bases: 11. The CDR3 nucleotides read TGTGCCAGCAGCCGTACTTGGGTAGCGGGAGGGGAAGAGACCCAGTACTTC. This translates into CASSRTWVAGGEETQYF.

CDR3 nucleotide sequence: TGCGCCAGCAGCCAAGATGGGGACAGGGGGTATGGCTACACCTTC. This codes for CASSQDGDRGYGYTF. The V gene is TRBV4-3, the J gene TRBJ1-2; 11 positions match TRBD1. This CDR3 is built from 15 residues. After removal of 0 bases from V and 5 bases from J, the junction contained 2 bases not matched to a gene. Germline assignment: CDR1 LGHNA and CDR2 YSLEER.

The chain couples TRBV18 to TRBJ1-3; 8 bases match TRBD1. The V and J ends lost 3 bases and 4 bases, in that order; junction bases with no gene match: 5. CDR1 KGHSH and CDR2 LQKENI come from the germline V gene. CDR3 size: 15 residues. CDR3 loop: CASSPGTGYGNTIYF. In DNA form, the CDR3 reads TGTGCCAGCTCACCTGGGACAGGCTACGGAAACACCATATATTTT.

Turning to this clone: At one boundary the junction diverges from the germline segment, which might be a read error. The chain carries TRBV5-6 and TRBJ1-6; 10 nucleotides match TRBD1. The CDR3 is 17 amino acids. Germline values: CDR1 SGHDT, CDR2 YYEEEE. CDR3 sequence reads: CASSLGDRGPKGSPLHF. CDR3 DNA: TGCGCCAGCAGCTTGGGCGACAGGGGGCCAAAAGGTTCACCCCTCCACTTT.

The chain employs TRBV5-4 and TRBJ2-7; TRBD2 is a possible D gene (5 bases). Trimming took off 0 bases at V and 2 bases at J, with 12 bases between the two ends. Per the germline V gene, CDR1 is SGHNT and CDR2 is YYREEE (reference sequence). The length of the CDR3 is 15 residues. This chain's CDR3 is CASSLGRAHAYEQYF. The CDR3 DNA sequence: TGTGCCAGCAGCTTGGGGCGGGCCCACGCCTACGAGCAGTACTTC.

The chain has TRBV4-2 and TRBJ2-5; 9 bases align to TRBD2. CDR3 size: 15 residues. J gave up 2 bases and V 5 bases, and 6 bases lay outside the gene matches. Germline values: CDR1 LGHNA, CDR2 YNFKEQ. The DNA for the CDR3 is TGTGCCAGCAGCTCCGGGACTAGCCTACAAGAGACCCAGTACTTC. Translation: CASSSGTSLQETQYF.